Presented here are 17 T cell receptor beta chains from one specimen sequenced in a study of T cell responses to AZD1222 COVID-19 vaccine listed by TCRdb under 2021. This specimen's time point label, interpreted: about 28 days (+/-7) after the second vaccine dose. Libraries were built with the immunoSEQ multiplex PCR assay. Imported from immuneACCESS, the table was reduced by TCRdb to in-frame sequences with V and J called. These copies leave out some clones; in studies compared against another copy, an unresolved V gene accounts for under half, and the cause of the remainder is not known. The table for this sample lists roughly 35,000 clones; 70% to 90% of them were counted only once. The top ten clones comprise roughly 11% of the sample. Sequencing was performed on peripheral blood, taken 28 days after the second AZD1222 dose. These receptors came from an adult who received the AZD1222 COVID-19 vaccine.

This chain uses TRBV20-1 with TRBJ1-2; D might be TRBD1 (5 bases). Germline loops: CDR1 DFQATT, CDR2 SNEGSKA (reference sequence). V was shortened by 6 bases and J by 5 bases, with 10 bases between the two germline ends. The CDR3 sequence is 11 residues long. The CDR3 region is CSAQEGYGYTF. CDR3 in DNA: TGCAGTGCCCAAGAGGGGTATGGCTACACCTTC.

CDR3 DNA sequence: TGCGCCAGCAGTCAATCGACAGCGGGGGCCCCAATATCGCAGTATTTT. It translates to CASSQSTAGAPISQYF. The J gene is TRBJ2-3, the V gene TRBV23-1, with 8 nucleotides matching TRBD2. TRBV23-1 is flagged as an ORF with uncertain function. The junction had 12 bases not matched to a gene; V was cut back by 0 bases and J by 10 bases. The CDR3 runs to 16 residues.

Only a few counts were recorded for this clone. This sequence joins TRBV7-2 and TRBJ2-7; tentatively, D is TRBD2 (6 bases). V was clipped by 4 bases and J by 2 bases, with 15 bases between them. Germline CDR1 SGHTA, CDR2 FQGNSA. This CDR3 has 15 residues. The CDR3 spells CASSSGGSAPYEQYF. The CDR3 DNA follows: TGTGCCAGCAGCTCCGGGGGTTCGGCCCCCTACGAGCAGTACTTC.

The rearrangement joins TRBV2 to TRBJ1-5; D unresolved. This CDR3 contains 15 residues. From germline, CDR1 is SNHLY and CDR2 FYNNEI. V was cut by 0 bases and J by 0 bases, with 6 bases left in between. The CDR3 region is CASSEAGVSNQPQHF. The DNA for the CDR3 is TGTGCCAGCAGTGAAGCTGGGGTTAGCAATCAGCCCCAGCATTTT.

The rearrangement links TRBV7-2 to TRBJ2-7; tentatively, D is TRBD1 or TRBD2 (5 bases each). Germline V gene lookup returns CDR1 SGHTA and CDR2 FQGNSA. V was trimmed by 4 bases and J by 2 bases, leaving 15 bases between them. The CDR3 runs 15 residues. In DNA form, the CDR3 reads TGTGCCAGCAGCTCGAGGGGCGAGAGAACCTACGAGCAGTACTTC. Protein: CASSSRGERTYEQYF.

The V and J genes are TRBV5-1 and TRBJ1-1; 8 bases are shared with TRBD1. CDR1 and CDR2 (germline): SGHRS, YFSETQ. The CDR3 contains 17 residues. V trimming: 4 bases; J trimming: 3 bases; junction bases outside the gene matches: 14. Written as DNA, the CDR3 is TGCGCCAGCAGCCGCCGAGGACAGGGAGGAGGGGACACTGAAGCTTTCTTT. Residues: CASSRRGQGGGDTEAFF.

The V gene is TRBV7-2, the J gene TRBJ2-7; TRBD1 matches at 11 bases. The CDR3 covers 14 residues. V lost 4 bases to trimming and J lost 6 bases; unmatched junction nucleotides: 5. Germline-derived CDR1 and CDR2 are SGHTA and FQGNSA. CDR3 region: CASSSDRGRFEQYF. The DNA for the CDR3 is TGTGCCAGCAGCTCGGACAGGGGGCGGTTCGAGCAGTACTTC.

The chain couples TRBV5-6 to TRBJ1-1; the D gene is possibly TRBD1 (6 bases). Trimming cost V 5 bases and J 4 bases, with 15 bases left between them. CDR3 length: 14 amino acids. Germline loops: CDR1 SGHDT, CDR2 YYEEEE. The CDR3 reads CASRSRGQGTEAFF. In nucleotides, the CDR3 is TGTGCCAGCAGGTCCCGGGGGCAGGGCACTGAAGCTTTCTTT. The complete variable domain, with remaining parts taken from reference TRBV5-6 and TRBJ1-1, reads DAGVTQSPTHLIKTRGQQVTLRCSPKSGHDTVSWYQQALGQGPQFIFQYYEEEERQRGNFPDRFSGHQFPNYSSELNVNALLLGDSALYLCASRSRGQGTEAFFGQGTRLTVV.

The V and J genes are TRBV5-1 and TRBJ1-1; D ambiguous. This CDR3 spans 15 amino acids. From germline, CDR1 is SGHRS and CDR2 YFSETQ. The ends were cut back, 5 bases at V and 8 bases at J, with 22 bases in the middle. The CDR3 nucleotides are TGCGCCAGCAGGGAAATGCGATCTTCCCAGGCGGAAGCTTTCTTT. This gives the protein CASREMRSSQAEAFF.

This clone was counted between two and nine times. The rearrangement links TRBV30 to TRBJ2-1, with a possible D match to TRBD2 (5 bases). The CDR3 covers 15 residues. The ends were cut back, 1 base at V and 4 bases at J, with 14 bases in the middle. In germline, CDR1 is GTSNPN, CDR2 SVGIG (reference sequence). The CDR3 loop is CAWSARGRAYNEQFF. The DNA of the CDR3 is TGTGCCTGGAGTGCTCGAGGGCGGGCATACAATGAGCAGTTCTTC.

The V call is TRBV28, the J call TRBJ2-4; 9 bases are a match to TRBD1. V lost 6 bases, J lost 3 bases, and 6 bases stayed unmatched. Germline lookup yields CDR1 MDHEN and CDR2 SYDVKM. CDR3 length: 15 amino acids. This chain's CDR3 is CASRPTGGGKNIQYF. In DNA, the CDR3 is TGTGCCAGCAGGCCGACAGGGGGGGGCAAAAACATTCAGTACTTC. The variable domain in full, with the rest retrieved from reference TRBV28 and TRBJ2-4, is DVKVTQSSRYLVKRTGEKVFLECVQDMDHENMFWYRQDPGLGLRLIYFSYDVKMKEKGDIPEGYSVSREKKERFSLILESASTNQTSMYLCASRPTGGGKNIQYFGAGTRLSVL.

The DNA of the CDR3 is TGTGCCAGCAGCCAAGAGACAGGAATGAGCTCTGGGGCCAACGTCCTGACTTTC. Translation: CASSQETGMSSGANVLTF. The chain links TRBV3-1 (or the pseudogene TRBV3-2) to TRBJ2-6; D is perhaps TRBD1 (6 bases). The CDR3 is 18 amino acids. V was shortened by 0 bases and J by 0 bases, with 12 bases between the two germline ends. Per germline, CDR1 LGHDT and CDR2 YNNKEL (reference sequence).

The chain employs TRBV5-1 and TRBJ2-7; tentative D call: TRBD1 (6 bases). The length of the CDR3 is 13 residues. The germline V gene encodes CDR1 SGHRS and CDR2 YFSETQ. V shed 4 bases and J shed 6 bases, with 14 bases lying between them. CDR3 loop: CASSPLTGGEQYF. CDR3 nucleotide sequence: TGCGCCAGCAGCCCCCTGACAGGAGGCGAGCAGTACTTC.

This clone was detected a few times. V usage is TRBV30 and J usage is TRBJ2-5, with D perhaps TRBD2 (6 bases). V was cut by 3 bases and J by 8 bases, with 16 bases left in between. CDR3 length: 13 residues. The germline gives CDR1 GTSNPN, CDR2 SVGIG (reference sequence). In DNA, the CDR3 is TGTGCCTGGAGGGAACTAGCCCGGGGAACCCAGTACTTC. Its protein is CAWRELARGTQYF.

V is TRBV15 and J is TRBJ2-3; D unclear. This CDR3 spans 16 amino acids. V lost 5 bases and J 0 bases, leaving 15 bases between the germline ends. Germline lookup yields CDR1 LNHNV and CDR2 YYDKDF (reference sequence). The CDR3 here is CATSVNPPPSTDTQYF. The CDR3 DNA sequence: TGTGCCACCAGCGTCAATCCTCCACCCAGCACAGATACGCAGTATTTT.

The chain employs TRBV29-1 and TRBJ1-2; D remains ambiguous. Deletions cut 5 bases from V and 4 bases from J, with 2 bases between. Germline values: CDR1 SQVTM, CDR2 ANQGSEA. CDR3 length: 9 amino acids. The CDR3 DNA follows: TGCAGCGTTCTCTATGGCTACACCTTC. Residues: CSVLYGYTF. Full variable domain (outside the CDR3, taken from reference TRBV29-1 and TRBJ1-2): SAVISQKPSRDICQRGTSLTIQCQVDSQVTMMFWYRQQPGQSLTLIATANQGSEATYESGFVIDKFPISRPNLTFSTLTVSNMSPEDSSIYLCSVLYGYTFGSGTRLTVV.

This clone was detected a few times. The chain carries TRBV5-1 and TRBJ2-1; TRBD2 aligns across 8 bases. CDR3 length: 17 amino acids. The germline V gene encodes CDR1 SGHRS and CDR2 YFSETQ. V lost 0 bases and J lost 0; bases outside the gene matches: 5. CDR3 nucleotide sequence: TGCGCCAGCAGCTTGGCGGGGGGGGCGAGCTCCTACAATGAGCAGTTCTTC. Translating gives CASSLAGGASSYNEQFF.